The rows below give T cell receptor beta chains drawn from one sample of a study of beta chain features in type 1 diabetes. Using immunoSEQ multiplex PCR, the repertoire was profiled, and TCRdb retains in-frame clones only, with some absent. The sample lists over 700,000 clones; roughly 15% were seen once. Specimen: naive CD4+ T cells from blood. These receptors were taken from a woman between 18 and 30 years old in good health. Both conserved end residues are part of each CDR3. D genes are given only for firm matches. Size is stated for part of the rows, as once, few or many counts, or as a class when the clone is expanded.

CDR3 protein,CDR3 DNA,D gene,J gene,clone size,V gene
CASRTAGAGETQYF,TGTGCCTCCCGAACTGCAGGGGCGGGAGAGACCCAGTACTTC,NA,TRBJ2-5,NA,TRBV6-6
CASSEVTANTEAFF,TGTGCCAGCAGTGAAGTGACGGCGAACACTGAAGCTTTCTTT,NA,TRBJ1-1,few,TRBV2
CASLAGSREGPYEQYF,TGTGCCAGCTTGGCGGGGTCCCGGGAGGGCCCCTACGAGCAGTACTTC,TRBD2,TRBJ2-7,NA,TRBV10-3
CSVRVGHLTDTQYF,TGCAGCGTTAGGGTCGGACACCTCACAGATACGCAGTATTTT,NA,TRBJ2-3,few,TRBV29-1
CASTLGGGAAQPQHF,TGTGCCAGCACCTTGGGTGGGGGGGCCGCTCAGCCCCAGCATTTT,NA,TRBJ1-5,NA,TRBV28
CASSLLTSGSYEQYF,TGCGCCAGCAGCTTGTTGACTAGCGGAAGCTACGAGCAGTACTTC,TRBD2,TRBJ2-7,few,TRBV5-1
CASSPPPRDEQYF,TGTGCCAGCTCACCACCGCCAAGGGACGAGCAGTACTTC,NA,TRBJ2-7,few,TRBV18
CASSEGYEAFF,TGCGCCAGCAGCGAGGGATATGAAGCTTTCTTT,NA,TRBJ1-1,NA,TRBV5-1
CASSLAGATDTQYF,TGTGCCAGTAGCTTAGCGGGAGCAACGGATACGCAGTATTTT,TRBD2,TRBJ2-3,few,TRBV19
CASSLTGTAIRLAGLGELFF,TGTGCCAGCAGCCTTACCGGGACAGCCATTCGACTAGCGGGCCTAGGGGAGCTGTTTTTT,TRBD2,TRBJ2-2,few,TRBV9
CASSLNPGSSYEQYF,TGTGCCAGCAGCTTAAATCCAGGGTCGTCCTACGAGCAGTACTTC,NA,TRBJ2-7,NA,TRBV7-3
CASSLGLRADKQYF,TGTGCCAGCAGCTTGGGACTGAGGGCAGACAAGCAGTACTTC,NA,TRBJ2-7,few,TRBV11-3